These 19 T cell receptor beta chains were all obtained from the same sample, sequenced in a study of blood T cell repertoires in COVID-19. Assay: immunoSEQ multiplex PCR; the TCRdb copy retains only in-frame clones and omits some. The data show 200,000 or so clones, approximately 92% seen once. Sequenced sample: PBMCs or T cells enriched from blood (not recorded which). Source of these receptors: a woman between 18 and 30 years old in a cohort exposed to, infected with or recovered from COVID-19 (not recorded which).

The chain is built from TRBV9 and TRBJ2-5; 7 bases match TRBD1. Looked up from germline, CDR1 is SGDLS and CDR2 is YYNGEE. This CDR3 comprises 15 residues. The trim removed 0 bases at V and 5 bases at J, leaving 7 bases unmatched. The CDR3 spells CASSVGAGGMETQYF. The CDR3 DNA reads TGTGCCAGCAGCGTAGGGGCAGGGGGTATGGAGACCCAGTACTTC.

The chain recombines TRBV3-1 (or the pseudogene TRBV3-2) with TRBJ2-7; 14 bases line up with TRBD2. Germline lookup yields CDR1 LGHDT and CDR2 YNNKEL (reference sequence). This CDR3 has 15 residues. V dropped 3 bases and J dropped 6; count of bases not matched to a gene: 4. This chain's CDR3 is CASSHGTSGSAEQYF. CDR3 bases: TGTGCCAGCAGCCACGGGACTAGCGGGAGTGCCGAGCAGTACTTC.

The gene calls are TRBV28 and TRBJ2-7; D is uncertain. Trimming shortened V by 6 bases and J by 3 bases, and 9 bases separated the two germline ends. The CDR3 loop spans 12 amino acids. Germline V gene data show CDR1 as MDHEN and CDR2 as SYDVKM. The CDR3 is CASSARLYEQYF. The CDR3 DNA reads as TGTGCCAGCAGCGCTAGACTCTACGAGCAGTACTTC.

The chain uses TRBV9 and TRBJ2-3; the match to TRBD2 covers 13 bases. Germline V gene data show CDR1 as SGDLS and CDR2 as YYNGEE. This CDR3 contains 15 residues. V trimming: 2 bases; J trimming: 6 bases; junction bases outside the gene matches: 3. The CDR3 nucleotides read TGTGCCAGCAGCGTGACTAGCGGGGGGCTGGATACGCAGTATTTT. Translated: CASSVTSGGLDTQYF.

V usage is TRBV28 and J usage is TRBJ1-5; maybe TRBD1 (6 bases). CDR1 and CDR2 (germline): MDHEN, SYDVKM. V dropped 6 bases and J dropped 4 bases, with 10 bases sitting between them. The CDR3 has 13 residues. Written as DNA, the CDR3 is TGTGCCAGCAGACGACAGGAAAATCAGCCCCAGCATTTT. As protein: CASRRQENQPQHF.

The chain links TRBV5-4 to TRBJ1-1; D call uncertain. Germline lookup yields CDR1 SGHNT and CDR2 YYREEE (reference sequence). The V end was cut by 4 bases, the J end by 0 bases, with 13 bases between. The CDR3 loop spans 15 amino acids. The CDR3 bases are TGTGCCAGCAGCCCCCTTTCTGCGGTGAACACTGAAGCTTTCTTT. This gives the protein CASSPLSAVNTEAFF.

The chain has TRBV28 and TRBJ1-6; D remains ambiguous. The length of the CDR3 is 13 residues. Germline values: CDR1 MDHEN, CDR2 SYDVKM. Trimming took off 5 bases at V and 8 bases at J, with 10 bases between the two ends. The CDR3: CASSAPGDSPLHF. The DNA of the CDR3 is TGTGCCAGCAGTGCCCCGGGAGATTCACCCCTCCACTTT. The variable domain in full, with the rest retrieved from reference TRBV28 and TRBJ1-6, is DVKVTQSSRYLVKRTGEKVFLECVQDMDHENMFWYRQDPGLGLRLIYFSYDVKMKEKGDIPEGYSVSREKKERFSLILESASTNQTSMYLCASSAPGDSPLHFGNGTRLTVT.

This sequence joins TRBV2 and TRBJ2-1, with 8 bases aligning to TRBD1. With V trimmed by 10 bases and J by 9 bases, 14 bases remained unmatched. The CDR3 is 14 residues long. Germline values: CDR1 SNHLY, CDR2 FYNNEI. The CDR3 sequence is CATNLQGEPTEQFF. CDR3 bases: TGTGCCACCAACCTACAGGGGGAACCCACTGAGCAGTTCTTC.

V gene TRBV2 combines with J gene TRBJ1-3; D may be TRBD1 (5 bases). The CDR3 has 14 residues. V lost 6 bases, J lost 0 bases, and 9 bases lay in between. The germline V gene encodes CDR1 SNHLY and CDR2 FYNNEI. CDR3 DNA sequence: TGTGCCAGCAGCGTGACAGACTCTGGAAACACCATATATTTT. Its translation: CASSVTDSGNTIYF. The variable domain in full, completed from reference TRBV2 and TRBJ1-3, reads EPEVTQTPSHQVTQMGQEVILRCVPISNHLYFYWYRQILGQKVEFLVSFYNNEISEKSEIFDDQFSVERPDGSNFTLKIRSTKLEDSAMYFCASSVTDSGNTIYFGEGSWLTVV.

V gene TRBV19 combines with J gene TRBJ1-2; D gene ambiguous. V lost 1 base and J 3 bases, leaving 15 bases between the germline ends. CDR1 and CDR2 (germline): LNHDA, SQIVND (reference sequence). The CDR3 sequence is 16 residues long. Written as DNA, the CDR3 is TGTGCCAGTAGTATAGCTGCGGGCCAGCGAGACTATGGCTACACCTTC. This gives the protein CASSIAAGQRDYGYTF. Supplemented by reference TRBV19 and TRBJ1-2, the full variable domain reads DGGITQSPKYLFRKEGQNVTLSCEQNLNHDAMYWYRQDPGQGLRLIYYSQIVNDFQKGDIAEGYSVSREKKESFPLTVTSAQKNPTAFYLCASSIAAGQRDYGYTFGSGTRLTVV.

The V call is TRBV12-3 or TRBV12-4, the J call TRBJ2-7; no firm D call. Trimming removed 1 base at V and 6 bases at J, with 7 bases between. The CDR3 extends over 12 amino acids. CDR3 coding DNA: TGTGCCAGCAGTTTAGGAGGTCGCGAGCAGTACTTC. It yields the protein CASSLGGREQYF.

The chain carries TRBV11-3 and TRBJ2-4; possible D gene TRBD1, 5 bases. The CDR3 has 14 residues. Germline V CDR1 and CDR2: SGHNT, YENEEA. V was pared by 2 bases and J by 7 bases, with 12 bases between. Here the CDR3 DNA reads TGTGCCAGCAGCTTAAGCCAGGGATGGAACATTCAGTACTTC. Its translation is CASSLSQGWNIQYF.

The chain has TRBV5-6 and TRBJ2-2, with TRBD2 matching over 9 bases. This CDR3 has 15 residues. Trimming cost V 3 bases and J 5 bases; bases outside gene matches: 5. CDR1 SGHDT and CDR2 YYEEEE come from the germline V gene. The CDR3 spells CASSWPSGTTGELFF. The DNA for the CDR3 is TGTGCCAGCAGCTGGCCTAGCGGGACTACCGGGGAGCTGTTTTTT.

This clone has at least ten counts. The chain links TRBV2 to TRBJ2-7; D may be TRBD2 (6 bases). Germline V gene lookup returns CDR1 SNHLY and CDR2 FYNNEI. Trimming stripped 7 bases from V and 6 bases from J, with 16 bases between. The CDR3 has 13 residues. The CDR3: CASNLRGVSEQYF. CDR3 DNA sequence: TGTGCCAGCAACCTACGCGGGGTAAGCGAGCAGTACTTC.

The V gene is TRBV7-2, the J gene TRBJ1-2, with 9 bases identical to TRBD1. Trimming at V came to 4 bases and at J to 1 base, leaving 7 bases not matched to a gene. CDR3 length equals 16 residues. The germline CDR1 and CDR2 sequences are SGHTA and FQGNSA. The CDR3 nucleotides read TGTGCCAGCAGCTCAGGACAGGGGTCTTATAACTATGGCTACACCTTC. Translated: CASSSGQGSYNYGYTF.

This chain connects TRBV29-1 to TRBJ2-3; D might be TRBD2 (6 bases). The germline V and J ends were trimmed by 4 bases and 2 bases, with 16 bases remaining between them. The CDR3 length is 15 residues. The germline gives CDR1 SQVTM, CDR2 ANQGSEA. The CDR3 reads CSVVGGERYTDTQYF. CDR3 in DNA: TGCAGCGTTGTGGGCGGGGAGAGATACACAGATACGCAGTATTTT.

CDR3 sequence: CASSFVAGEKNEQFF. Here the CDR3 DNA reads TGTGCCAGCAGCTTTGTAGCGGGAGAGAAAAATGAGCAGTTCTTC. V gene TRBV5-4 combines with J gene TRBJ2-1; TRBD2 matches at 9 bases. The CDR3 length is 15 residues. CDR1 is SGHNT and CDR2 is YYREEE in the germline V gene (reference sequence). J lost 7 bases, V lost 2 bases, and 7 bases had no gene match.

The CDR3 sequence is CASSPWGTLNTEAFF. CDR3 nucleotides: TGTGCCAGCAGCCCCTGGGGCACCCTGAACACTGAAGCTTTCTTT. The chain couples TRBV5-5 to TRBJ1-1; D might be TRBD1 (5 bases). This CDR3 contains 15 residues. Germline loops: CDR1 SGHKS, CDR2 YYEKEE (reference sequence). Between the trimmed V and J ends, which lost 4 bases and 0 bases, there was a span of 13 bases.

The CDR3 DNA follows: TGTGCCAGCAGTTACCCGGGACTATCCTACAATGAGCAGTTCTTC. Amino acids: CASSYPGLSYNEQFF. The V gene is TRBV27, the J gene TRBJ2-1; 7 nucleotides match TRBD2. This CDR3 has 15 residues. J was trimmed by 1 base and V by 4 bases; bases with no gene match: 4. Germline lookup yields CDR1 MNHEY and CDR2 SMNVEV (reference sequence).